The clone carrying this T cell receptor (beta chain) came up once. The data belong to a study of blood T cell repertoires in COVID-19. Study information: Specimens from acute and convalescent COVID-19 originated in the United States, Italy and Spain. PBMCs, B-cell-depleted T cells, or T cells provided the cDNA or gDNA that made up the material.

As handled by the study authors: Estimates of nucleated cell counts were drawn from the amplification of reference gene primers. Assay: immunoSEQ multiplex PCR; the TCRdb copy retains only in-frame clones and omits some. That table supplies the V and J calls and clone size; D and trimming were determined from the DNA. The sample shows approximately 300,000 clones, roughly 90% of them seen only once. Sequenced input: peripheral blood. The sequence derives from a woman aged 45-65 years who had recovered from COVID-19.

The CDR3 DNA sequence: TGCGCCAGCAGCCAAGGAACTAGCGGGAATTCAGGGGAGCTGTTTTTT. Translation: CASSQGTSGNSGELFF. This chain uses TRBV4-3 with TRBJ2-2, with 10 nucleotides matching TRBD2. The CDR3 consists of 16 residues. Germline V gene sequence: CDR1 LGHNA, CDR2 YSLEER. With 1 base clipped from V and 8 bases from J, the junction kept 7 bases outside the gene matches.